The 18 T cell receptor beta chains given below trace back to one sample, sequenced in a study of cytomegalovirus exposure and HLA in healthy donors (dated by TCRdb to 2016 to 2017). The protocol used for the library was the immunoSEQ multiplex PCR assay. TCRdb took this table from immuneACCESS and kept in-frame rearrangements with V and J called. Such tables lack part of the clones; where checked against another copy, unresolved V genes explain under half of the gap, and the rest is unexplained. The sample profile shows about 360,000 clones; roughly 90% of them were found once. About 0.8% of the sample comes from the top ten. Sequenced material: PBMCs. The receptors here all came from a woman between 18 and 29 years old in good health and CMV-seronegative.

This clone appeared a single time. The rearrangement links TRBV5-6 to TRBJ2-7; 9 bases agree with TRBD1. The germline gives CDR1 SGHDT, CDR2 YYEEEE. The CDR3 length is 16 residues. Trimming removed 1 base from V and 6 bases from J; junction bases left unmatched: 11. The CDR3 is CASSLWGQGLFLEQYF. CDR3 bases: TGTGCCAGCAGCTTGTGGGGACAGGGCCTTTTTCTCGAGCAGTACTTC.

The chain employs TRBV5-6 and TRBJ2-7; maybe TRBD2 (6 bases). CDR3 length: 16 residues. The V end lost 5 bases, the J end lost 2 bases, and 20 bases lay between the germline ends. The germline V gene has CDR1 SGHDT and CDR2 YYEEEE. The CDR3 DNA sequence: TGTGCCAGCAGTGGGACCACGGGACTCTCACCCTACGAGCAGTACTTC. Protein sequence: CASSGTTGLSPYEQYF.

This clone was counted once. This chain uses TRBV4-1 with TRBJ2-4; 7 bases line up with TRBD1. The CDR3 runs to 15 residues. Trimming at V came to 1 base and at J to 7 bases, leaving 7 bases not matched to a gene. Germline CDR1 MGHRA, CDR2 YSYEKL. CDR3 residues: CASSQVEGAQNIQYF. CDR3 nucleotide sequence: TGCGCCAGCAGCCAAGTAGAGGGGGCGCAGAACATTCAGTACTTC.

The CDR3 bases are TGCAGCGTTGATTGGGCAGGGCTGAACACTGAAGCTTTCTTT. Translated, it gives CSVDWAGLNTEAFF. The rearrangement uses TRBV29-1 and TRBJ1-1; D perhaps matches TRBD1 (5 bases). The CDR3 sequence is 14 residues long. Trimming took off 3 bases at V and 0 bases at J, with 11 bases between the two ends. Per germline, CDR1 SQVTM and CDR2 ANQGSEA.

The chain couples TRBV6-1 to TRBJ2-7, with 9 bases lining up with TRBD1. The germline CDR1 and CDR2 sequences are MNHNS and SASEGT. This CDR3 has 13 amino acids. Trimming at V came to 8 bases and at J to 4 bases, leaving 6 bases not matched to a gene. CDR3 sequence (DNA): TGTGCCAGCGATCAGGACAGGGGATACGAGCAGTACTTC. Translating gives CASDQDRGYEQYF.

The V call is TRBV5-1, the J call TRBJ1-2; perhaps TRBD1 as D (5 bases). V was clipped by 4 bases and J by 2 bases, with 15 bases between them. The CDR3 runs 15 residues. Germline CDR1 and CDR2: SGHRS and YFSETQ. The CDR3 bases are TGCGCCAGCAGCCCGTCTCAGGGCTTCAACTATGGCTACACCTTC. The encoded protein is CASSPSQGFNYGYTF.

V and J are TRBV20-1 and TRBJ1-5, with 7 positions matching TRBD1. Germline trimming cut 3 bases from V and 15 bases from J; bases unmatched to any gene: 8. This CDR3 is built from 11 residues. Germline V CDR1 and CDR2: DFQATT, SNEGSKA (reference sequence). CDR3 protein: CSASYRGFGHF. The CDR3 nucleotides are TGCAGTGCTAGTTACAGGGGCTTCGGGCATTTT.

This sequence joins TRBV4-1 and TRBJ2-7, with 10 bases matching TRBD1. The CDR3 spans 16 residues. Germline V lookup: CDR1 MGHRA, CDR2 YSYEKL. V was pared by 3 bases and J by 2 bases, with 7 bases of the junction left unmatched. The CDR3 protein is CASSHPPGQGTYEQYF. CDR3 sequence (DNA): TGCGCCAGCAGCCACCCACCGGGACAGGGGACCTACGAGCAGTACTTC.

V gene TRBV2 combines with J gene TRBJ1-1; a weak D match, TRBD1 (6 bases). Germline assignment: CDR1 SNHLY and CDR2 FYNNEI. The CDR3 runs 14 residues. V lost 3 bases, J lost 1 base, and 9 bases lay in between. The CDR3 DNA is TGTGCCAGCAGTGATGACAGGAGGAACACTGAAGCTTTCTTT. Protein sequence: CASSDDRRNTEAFF.

The gene calls are TRBV25-1 and TRBJ2-5, with 8 bases lining up with TRBD2. Germline V gene lookup returns CDR1 MGHDK and CDR2 SYGVNS. With 0 bases clipped from V and 3 bases from J, the junction kept 9 bases outside the gene matches. This CDR3 is 17 amino acids long. For the CDR3, the DNA is TGTGCCAGCAGTGAATATACTAGCGGAGTAGCAAAAGAGACCCAGTACTTC. Translation gives CASSEYTSGVAKETQYF.

V and J are TRBV5-1 and TRBJ2-3; the match to TRBD1 covers 7 bases. Unmatched junction bases numbered 13, after V lost 4 bases and J lost 5 bases. The germline CDR1 and CDR2 sequences are SGHRS and YFSETQ. There are 16 residues in the CDR3. This CDR3 is CASSQTGTVYLDTQYF. CDR3 sequence (DNA): TGCGCCAGCAGCCAGACCGGGACAGTCTATTTAGATACGCAGTATTTT.

This chain connects TRBV14 to TRBJ1-2; D might be TRBD1 (6 bases). This CDR3 is built from 17 residues. Per germline, CDR1 SGHDN and CDR2 FVKESK. V was cut by 0 bases and J by 6 bases, with 20 bases left in between. CDR3 sequence reads: CASSQEISGDQENGYTF. DNA of the CDR3: TGTGCCAGCAGCCAAGAGATTTCAGGGGATCAGGAGAATGGCTACACCTTC.

The chain uses TRBV7-9 and TRBJ1-1; 7 nucleotides line up with TRBD1. Looked up from germline, CDR1 is SEHNR and CDR2 is FQNEAQ (reference sequence). The CDR3 has 15 residues. Losses at the gene ends were 8 bases for V and 1 base for J; bases not matched to a gene: 10. CDR3 region: CASRGTENTNTEAFF. The CDR3 nucleotides are TGTGCCAGCCGAGGGACAGAGAATACGAACACTGAAGCTTTCTTT.

This chain connects TRBV20-1 to TRBJ1-4, with D uncertain. The germline V and J ends were trimmed by 5 bases and 7 bases, with 8 bases remaining between them. Germline CDR1 reads DFQATT; CDR2 reads SNEGSKA (reference sequence). This CDR3 spans 11 amino acids. The CDR3 loop is CSAWGGEKLFF. CDR3 DNA sequence: TGCAGTGCTTGGGGAGGTGAAAAACTGTTTTTT.

This chain links TRBV28 with TRBJ2-1, with 7 positions matching TRBD2. Unmatched junction bases numbered 7, after V lost 3 bases and J lost 2 bases. Germline CDR1 and CDR2: MDHEN and SYDVKM. This CDR3 has 16 amino acids. As DNA, the CDR3 is TGTGCCAGCAGTTTTTCCCTAGCGGAAACCTACAATGAGCAGTTCTTC. Protein product: CASSFSLAETYNEQFF. The full variable domain, with the rest looked up from reference TRBV28 and TRBJ2-1, is DVKVTQSSRYLVKRTGEKVFLECVQDMDHENMFWYRQDPGLGLRLIYFSYDVKMKEKGDIPEGYSVSREKKERFSLILESASTNQTSMYLCASSFSLAETYNEQFFGPGTRLTVL.

The chain employs TRBV7-2 and TRBJ2-7; the match to TRBD2 covers 9 bases. The V gene's germline CDR1 is SGHTA and CDR2 FQGNSA. Trimming cost V 6 bases and J 2 bases; bases outside gene matches: 14. This CDR3 is 17 amino acids long. The CDR3 DNA is TGTGCCAGCAGTTTCCCTAGGGCTAGCGGGACTCCCTACGAGCAGTACTTC. Its protein is CASSFPRASGTPYEQYF.

CDR3: CASSESVKAEAFF. CDR3 sequence (DNA): TGTGCCAGCAGTGAATCGGTGAAAGCTGAAGCTTTCTTT. The rearrangement joins TRBV25-1 to TRBJ1-1; D is ambiguous. The CDR3 sequence is 13 residues long. Germline V gene data show CDR1 as MGHDK and CDR2 as SYGVNS. V lost 1 base and J 6 bases, leaving 9 bases between the germline ends.

The chain combines TRBV5-1 with TRBJ2-5; D may be TRBD1 (6 bases). The germline CDR1 and CDR2 sequences are SGHRS and YFSETQ. This CDR3 region has 15 residues. Trimming took off 2 bases at V and 2 bases at J, with 13 bases between the two ends. This CDR3 is CASSFPGAPQETQYF. In nucleotides, the CDR3 is TGCGCCAGCAGCTTTCCAGGGGCCCCTCAAGAGACCCAGTACTTC.